Following are 20 T cell receptor beta chains from one sample sequenced in a study of cytomegalovirus exposure and HLA in healthy donors. The PCR employed 60 Vbeta primers together with 13 Jbeta primers. Using immunoSEQ multiplex PCR, the repertoire was profiled, and TCRdb retains in-frame clones only, with some absent. The table has around 200,000 clones, just over 75% seen once; the top ten hold under 2%. Sequenced: PBMCs. The receptors shown here come from a man aged 25-45 years in good health and CMV-seronegative.

The J gene is TRBJ2-2, the V gene TRBV10-2; D not certain. V was clipped by 3 bases and J by 1 base, with 9 bases between them. Germline lookup yields CDR1 WSHSY and CDR2 SAAADI. The CDR3 is 15 amino acids. The CDR3 coding sequence is TGCGCCAGCAGTGACGCGCGCATGAACACCGGGGAGCTGTTTTTT. Translating gives CASSDARMNTGELFF.

This chain links TRBV19 with TRBJ1-5; TRBD1 aligns across 12 bases. The CDR3 consists of 18 residues. V trimming: 3 bases; J trimming: 0 bases; junction bases outside the gene matches: 6. CDR1 LNHDA and CDR2 SQIVND come from the germline V gene (reference sequence). The CDR3 nucleotides read TGTGCCAGTAGTATTGAAAGGGACAGGGGGCATAGCAATCAGCCCCAGCATTTT. Translation: CASSIERDRGHSNQPQHF.

J is TRBJ1-1 and V is TRBV6-1; TRBD1 matches at 11 bases. The germline CDR1 and CDR2 sequences are MNHNS and SASEGT. The CDR3 spans 14 residues. The junction had 11 bases not matched to a gene; V was cut back by 7 bases and J by 10 bases. CDR3 DNA: TGTGCCAGCATTTTAGTGGGGACAGGGGGAGGAGCTTTCTTT. It codes for CASILVGTGGGAFF.

This clone was picked up a small number of times. CDR3 in amino acids: CASSPLYRTDTQYF. Written as DNA, the CDR3 is TGTGCCAGCAGCCCCCTATACCGCACAGATACGCAGTATTTT. The rearrangement links TRBV7-3 to TRBJ2-3; D call uncertain. Germline V gene sequence: CDR1 SGHTA, CDR2 FQGTGA. CDR3 length: 14 amino acids. The V end lost 5 bases, the J end lost 1 base, and 10 bases lay between the germline ends. The full variable domain, its missing parts supplied by reference TRBV7-3 and TRBJ2-3, is GAGVSQTPSNKVTEKGKYVELRCDPISGHTALYWYRQSLGQGPEFLIYFQGTGAADDSGLPNDRFFAVRPEGSVSTLKIQRTERGDSAVYLCASSPLYRTDTQYFGPGTRLTVL.

This clone was seen only a few times. The chain joins TRBV9 to TRBJ1-2, with D uncertain. Trimming stripped 3 bases from V and 1 base from J, with 7 bases between. Germline-derived CDR1 and CDR2 are SGDLS and YYNGEE. The CDR3 runs 13 residues. CDR3 loop: CASSDPYNYGYTF. The CDR3 nucleotides read TGTGCCAGCAGCGACCCCTATAACTATGGCTACACCTTC.

This chain joins TRBV6-1 and TRBJ2-5, with D perhaps TRBD2 (7 bases). V was shortened by 2 bases and J by 4 bases, with 17 bases between the two germline ends. This CDR3 contains 16 residues. CDR1 and CDR2 (germline): MNHNS, SASEGT. The chain's CDR3 is CASSERGARSLETQYF. CDR3 nucleotides: TGTGCCAGCAGTGAACGGGGGGCGCGTAGTTTAGAGACCCAGTACTTC.

DNA for the CDR3: TGTGCCAGCGGAGGACTAGCGGGAGAGAGGATCGATGAGCAGTTCTTC. This gives the protein CASGGLAGERIDEQFF. J is TRBJ2-1 and V is TRBV2; TRBD2 agrees at 13 bases. V dropped 8 bases and J dropped 8; count of bases not matched to a gene: 12. Germline CDR1 and CDR2: SNHLY and FYNNEI. This CDR3 region has 16 residues.

V is TRBV29-1 and J is TRBJ1-2; D is possibly TRBD1 (6 bases). Trimming shortened V by 5 bases and J by 7 bases, and 17 bases separated the two germline ends. This CDR3 region has 13 residues. CDR1 is SQVTM and CDR2 is ANQGSEA in the germline V gene. In nucleotides, the CDR3 is TGCAGCGTTAATACAGGGAGGGGAGGTGGCTACACCTTC. Amino acids: CSVNTGRGGGYTF.

The chain links TRBV1 to TRBJ2-7; TRBD2 is taken as the D call from the table, unchecked against the DNA. TRBV1 is classified as a pseudogene. The CDR3 loop spans 15 amino acids. CDR3 sequence: CTSSQGGEPNYEQYF. As DNA, the CDR3 is TGCACCAGCAGCCAAGGGGGGGAGCCTAACTACGAGCAGTACTTC.

V and J are TRBV10-3 and TRBJ2-5, with a weak D call TRBD1 (5 bases). V lost 6 bases and J 2 bases, leaving 10 bases between the germline ends. Germline CDR1 and CDR2: ENHRY and SYGVKD. The CDR3 sequence is 13 residues long. The CDR3 nucleotides read TGTGCCATCAGGACAGTTTCTCAAGAGACCCAGTACTTC. This sequence encodes CAIRTVSQETQYF.

On this clone: The same CDR3 is also encoded by other DNA sequences in this sample. CDR3 in DNA: TGCGCCAGCAGCTTGGTTGGCGGTAGCACAGATACGCAGTATTTT. As protein: CASSLVGGSTDTQYF. The V and J genes are TRBV5-1 and TRBJ2-3; the D is unclear. Between the trimmed V and J ends, which lost 0 bases and 0 bases, there was a span of 8 bases. The CDR3 is 15 amino acids. Germline CDR1 and CDR2: SGHRS and YFSETQ. The whole variable domain, remainder taken from reference TRBV5-1 and TRBJ2-3, is KAGVTQTPRYLIKTRGQQVTLSCSPISGHRSVSWYQQTPGQGLQFLFEYFSETQRNKGNFPGRFSGRQFSNSRSEMNVSTLELGDSALYLCASSLVGGSTDTQYFGPGTRLTVL.

This clone was observed once. The chain links TRBV4-1 to TRBJ2-5, with no clear D. The germline V and J ends were trimmed by 6 bases and 1 base, with 12 bases remaining between them. The germline V gene encodes CDR1 MGHRA and CDR2 YSYEKL. The CDR3 totals 14 residues. The CDR3 region is CASRRPGSQETQYF. DNA of the CDR3: TGCGCCAGCAGGCGTCCGGGTTCCCAAGAGACCCAGTACTTC.

V gene TRBV6-1 combines with J gene TRBJ2-7, with TRBD2 matching over 7 bases. The CDR3 contains 13 residues. Germline V lookup: CDR1 MNHNS, CDR2 SASEGT. Germline trimming cut 8 bases from V and 2 bases from J; bases unmatched to any gene: 6. DNA for the CDR3: TGTGCCAGCCGTGGTGGGACTACCTACGAGCAGTACTTC. Amino acids: CASRGGTTYEQYF.

This chain uses TRBV6-5 with TRBJ2-1; D perhaps matches TRBD2 (5 bases). CDR3 length equals 14 residues. The germline gives CDR1 MNHEY, CDR2 SVGAGI. The V gene lost 5 bases and the J gene lost 4 bases, with 12 bases spanning the gap. CDR3 sequence: CASSREGLYNEQFF. The CDR3 DNA follows: TGTGCCAGCAGTAGAGAAGGACTTTACAATGAGCAGTTCTTC.

The chain employs TRBV2 and TRBJ2-3; 8 nucleotides match TRBD2. Per germline, CDR1 SNHLY and CDR2 FYNNEI. J gave up 0 bases and V 7 bases, and 9 bases lay outside the gene matches. This CDR3 has 16 residues. The CDR3, as DNA: TGTGCCAGCACCAGGACTAGCAGAATTAGCACAGATACGCAGTATTTT. Translated: CASTRTSRISTDTQYF.

The gene calls are TRBV5-1 and TRBJ1-1; tentatively, D is TRBD1 (5 bases). V lost 4 bases to trimming and J lost 3 bases, with 13 bases between them. The CDR3 has 14 amino acids. Germline V gives CDR1 SGHRS, CDR2 YFSETQ. The CDR3 bases are TGCGCCAGCAGCACCGGGACTTTTTACACTGAAGCTTTCTTT. This codes for CASSTGTFYTEAFF.

V gene TRBV19 combines with J gene TRBJ2-1, with D unclear. This CDR3 has 12 amino acids. Trimming cost V 5 bases and J 7 bases, with 9 bases left between them. Germline-derived CDR1 and CDR2 are LNHDA and SQIVND (reference sequence). The CDR3 spells CASSPVMNEQFF. DNA of the CDR3: TGTGCCAGTAGTCCCGTTATGAATGAGCAGTTCTTC.

The chain has TRBV28 and TRBJ1-2, with a possible D match to TRBD1 (5 bases). The CDR3 has 12 residues. Germline loops: CDR1 MDHEN, CDR2 SYDVKM. V shed 5 bases and J shed 7 bases, with 11 bases lying between them. DNA of the CDR3: TGTGCCAGCAGTACCATGGGGGGTGGCTACACCTTC. This codes for CASSTMGGGYTF.

This clone occurred a few times. The rearrangement joins TRBV5-1 to TRBJ1-1; 11 bases are shared with TRBD1. Unmatched junction bases numbered 9, after V lost 4 bases and J lost 1 base. CDR1 SGHRS and CDR2 YFSETQ come from the germline V gene. The length of the CDR3 is 17 residues. CDR3 sequence (DNA): TGCGCCAGCAGCAAGACCGGGACAGGGGGTGGGAACACTGAAGCTTTCTTT. Translation gives CASSKTGTGGGNTEAFF.

This chain connects TRBV5-1 to TRBJ2-3, with TRBD1 matching over 7 bases. The CDR3 sequence is 13 residues long. CDR1 and CDR2 (germline): SGHRS, YFSETQ. The ends lost 6 bases at V and 0 bases at J; junction bases unmatched: 1. CDR3 amino acids: CASKTGSTDTQYF. For the CDR3, the DNA is TGCGCCAGCAAGACAGGGAGCACAGATACGCAGTATTTT.